The text below deals with one T cell receptor (beta chain). CDR1 and CDR2 (germline): GTSNPN, SVGIG (reference sequence). V was pared by 6 bases and J by 0 bases, with 12 bases between. CDR3 size: 14 residues. Original handling: Estimates of nucleated cell counts were drawn from the amplification of reference gene primers. Measured with immunoSEQ multiplex PCR; TCRdb has only the in-frame clones, and not every one. The DNA gave D and trimming, while V, J and clone size come from that table. The sample holds fewer than 150,000 clones, around 90% seen once. The data were taken from a study of blood T cell repertoires in COVID-19. On the study more broadly: The study drew acute and convalescent COVID-19 samples from the United States, Italy and Spain. T cells, B-cell-depleted T cells, or PBMCs supplied cDNA or gDNA.

The sample consisted of peripheral blood. The rearrangement links TRBV30 to TRBJ1-3, with unresolved D. The sequence came from a woman aged 45-65 years with active or convalescent COVID-19. DNA for the CDR3: TGTGCCTGCCCCCGGTTCGGCTCTGGAAACACCATATATTTT. Translating it yields CACPRFGSGNTIYF. The complete variable domain, with remaining parts taken from reference TRBV30 and TRBJ1-3, reads SQTIHQWPATLVQPVGSPLSLECTVEGTSNPNLYWYRQAAGRGLQLLFYSVGIGQISSEVPQNLSASRPQDRQFILSSKKLLLSDSGFYLCACPRFGSGNTIYFGEGSWLTVV.